Below are 26 T cell receptor beta chains sequenced from a single sample in a study of blood T cell repertoires in COVID-19 (dated by TCRdb to 2019 to 2021). The library was built by means of the immunoSEQ multiplex PCR assay. TCRdb carries this immuneACCESS record with in-frame sequences only. Its versions omit some clonotypes, under half of them owing to an unresolved V gene in the studies checked, with the rest unexplained. Here the sample has fewer than 200,000 clones; less than 85% occur a single time. The ten largest clonotypes hold 3% of the sample. The sample comprised peripheral blood. The receptor source for this set is a woman over 75 with acute or convalescent COVID-19.

For the CDR3, the DNA is TGCGCCAGCAGCCGTTCCTACAATGAGCAGTTCTTC. This translates into CASSRSYNEQFF. The chain uses TRBV5-1 and TRBJ2-1; D gene unclear. The CDR3 consists of 12 residues. Looked up from germline, CDR1 is SGHRS and CDR2 is YFSETQ. With 4 bases removed from V and 1 base from J, the gap between germline ends came to 3 bases. Combining the CDR3 with reference TRBV5-1 and TRBJ2-1 gives the whole variable domain KAGVTQTPRYLIKTRGQQVTLSCSPISGHRSVSWYQQTPGQGLQFLFEYFSETQRNKGNFPGRFSGRQFSNSRSEMNVSTLELGDSALYLCASSRSYNEQFFGPGTRLTVL.

The V call is TRBV29-1, the J call TRBJ1-4, with D unresolved. Germline values: CDR1 SQVTM, CDR2 ANQGSEA. The V end was cut by 5 bases, the J end by 3 bases, with 7 bases between. The CDR3 totals 12 residues. Written as DNA, the CDR3 is TGCAGCGTTCAGGAATCTAATGAAAAACTGTTTTTT. Amino acids: CSVQESNEKLFF.

This sequence joins TRBV19 and TRBJ1-5, with D perhaps matching TRBD1 (5 bases). CDR1 is LNHDA and CDR2 is SQIVND in the germline V gene (reference sequence). The germline V and J ends were trimmed by 3 bases and 7 bases, with 13 bases remaining between them. The CDR3 spans 14 residues. DNA of the CDR3: TGTGCCAGTAGTATTGTTAGGGGCGGACAGCCCCAGCATTTT. Its protein product is CASSIVRGGQPQHF.

Only a few counts were recorded for this clone. This rearrangement joins TRBV2 to TRBJ2-3; 9 positions agree with TRBD2. This CDR3 spans 16 amino acids. Germline V gene data show CDR1 as SNHLY and CDR2 as FYNNEI. The trim removed 7 bases at V and 0 bases at J, leaving 8 bases unmatched. In DNA, the CDR3 is TGTGCCAGCAAGCGGCTAGCGGGAACTAGCACAGATACGCAGTATTTT. This gives the protein CASKRLAGTSTDTQYF.

Comments on this clone: Other DNA variants within this sample encode the same CDR3. The chain carries TRBV28 and TRBJ2-7; unclear D gene. The CDR3 contains 11 residues. From germline, CDR1 is MDHEN and CDR2 SYDVKM. Trimming left V 4 bases short and J 3 bases short, with 4 bases between. CDR3 residues: CASSSFYEQYF. In DNA, the CDR3 is TGTGCCAGCAGTTCTTTCTACGAGCAGTACTTC. The full variable domain, in which reference TRBV28 and TRBJ2-7 provide the parts outside the CDR3, is DVKVTQSSRYLVKRTGEKVFLECVQDMDHENMFWYRQDPGLGLRLIYFSYDVKMKEKGDIPEGYSVSREKKERFSLILESASTNQTSMYLCASSSFYEQYFGPGTRLTVT.

This sequence joins TRBV28 and TRBJ2-3, with 8 bases identical to TRBD2. V shed 4 bases, J shed 5 bases, and the junction held 8 bases outside the gene matches. The CDR3 has 15 amino acids. Germline CDR1 reads MDHEN; CDR2 reads SYDVKM. CDR3 protein: CASSYPGLAGDTQYF. Written as DNA, the CDR3 is TGTGCCAGCAGTTATCCTGGGCTAGCGGGAGATACGCAGTATTTT. Full variable domain (rest looked up from reference TRBV28 and TRBJ2-3): DVKVTQSSRYLVKRTGEKVFLECVQDMDHENMFWYRQDPGLGLRLIYFSYDVKMKEKGDIPEGYSVSREKKERFSLILESASTNQTSMYLCASSYPGLAGDTQYFGPGTRLTVL.

V and J are TRBV7-2 and TRBJ1-6, with TRBD1 matching 11 bases. V lost 2 bases to trimming and J lost 8 bases; unmatched junction nucleotides: 5. The CDR3 length is 16 residues. Germline lookup yields CDR1 SGHTA and CDR2 FQGNSA. The CDR3 DNA sequence: TGTGCCAGCAGCTTAAGTGGGACAGGGGGTTATTCACCCCTCCACTTT. Protein sequence: CASSLSGTGGYSPLHF.

The chain is built from TRBV19 and TRBJ2-3; 9 bases agree with TRBD1. The CDR3 runs 15 residues. The germline V gene encodes CDR1 LNHDA and CDR2 SQIVND (reference sequence). V lost 5 bases and J lost 5; bases outside the gene matches: 8. The CDR3 coding sequence is TGTGCCAGTAGTGAAGGGACAGGGTGGAAAGATACGCAGTATTTT. Translation gives CASSEGTGWKDTQYF.

In this sample, this clone turned up once. V gene TRBV24-1 combines with J gene TRBJ2-3; 16 positions agree with TRBD2. Germline CDR1 KGHDR, CDR2 SFDVKD. This CDR3 is built from 19 residues. After removal of 0 bases from V and 6 bases from J, the junction contained 8 bases not matched to a gene. CDR3 sequence (DNA): TGTGCCACCAGTGATTTGAAACCGGGACTAGCGGGAGGGGCGGATACGCAGTATTTT. Protein sequence: CATSDLKPGLAGGADTQYF.

The gene calls are TRBV4-3 and TRBJ2-1; TRBD2 agrees at 12 bases. With 0 bases clipped from V and 9 bases from J, the junction kept 9 bases outside the gene matches. Germline CDR1 reads LGHNA; CDR2 reads YSLEER. This CDR3 region has 17 residues. This CDR3 is CASSQDPPSGRAVEQFF. CDR3 DNA sequence: TGCGCCAGCAGCCAAGATCCCCCTAGCGGGAGGGCCGTTGAGCAGTTCTTC.

This sequence joins TRBV28 and TRBJ1-3, with TRBD1 as a possible D gene (6 bases). The CDR3 has 16 amino acids. V lost 4 bases and J 1 base, leaving 14 bases between the germline ends. Germline V gives CDR1 MDHEN, CDR2 SYDVKM. The CDR3 DNA reads as TGTGCCAGCAGTTCCGAGGGGGGGGCATCTGGAAACACCATATATTTT. It encodes CASSSEGGASGNTIYF.

This clone was observed a few times. The V and J genes are TRBV5-1 and TRBJ2-5; the D gene is possibly TRBD1 (6 bases). Germline CDR1 reads SGHRS; CDR2 reads YFSETQ. The CDR3 is 14 residues long. V lost 3 bases to trimming and J lost 5 bases, with 14 bases between them. CDR3 amino acids: CASSSTGSGETQYF. The CDR3 coding sequence is TGCGCCAGCAGCTCAACAGGGAGCGGTGAGACCCAGTACTTC. The whole variable domain, remainder taken from reference TRBV5-1 and TRBJ2-5, is KAGVTQTPRYLIKTRGQQVTLSCSPISGHRSVSWYQQTPGQGLQFLFEYFSETQRNKGNFPGRFSGRQFSNSRSEMNVSTLELGDSALYLCASSSTGSGETQYFGPGTRLLVL.

The CDR3 DNA sequence: TGTGCCAGCTCACCACTCAAGGGAGTCACAGATACGCAGTATTTT. This translates into CASSPLKGVTDTQYF. The J gene is TRBJ2-3, the V gene TRBV18; tentatively, D is TRBD2 (5 bases). Germline V gene lookup returns CDR1 KGHSH and CDR2 LQKENI. The CDR3 is 15 amino acids. V was clipped by 1 base and J by 2 bases, with 10 bases between them. The whole variable domain, remainder taken from reference TRBV18 and TRBJ2-3, is NAGVMQNPRHLVRRRGQEARLRCSPMKGHSHVYWYRQLPEEGLKFMVYLQKENIIDESGMPKERFSAEFPKEGPSILRIQQVVRGDSAAYFCASSPLKGVTDTQYFGPGTRLTVL.

V and J are TRBV5-5 and TRBJ1-6, with TRBD1 matching 8 bases. The CDR3 is made up of 16 amino acids. In germline, CDR1 is SGHKS, CDR2 YYEKEE (reference sequence). The J segment lost 8 bases and the V segment lost 4 bases, leaving 11 bases of the junction unmatched. CDR3 in amino acids: CASSIQGDAGDSPLHF. The DNA for the CDR3 is TGTGCCAGCAGCATACAGGGGGACGCGGGGGATTCACCCCTCCACTTT.

V and J are TRBV18 and TRBJ2-7, with D possibly being TRBD1 (5 bases). This CDR3 contains 14 residues. V lost 7 bases and J lost 1, with 14 bases in between. Germline assignment: CDR1 KGHSH and CDR2 LQKENI. This CDR3 reads CASLKDSESYEQYF. The CDR3 DNA sequence: TGTGCCAGCTTAAAAGACAGTGAATCCTACGAGCAGTACTTC.

The rearrangement uses TRBV19 and TRBJ1-5; D possibly corresponds to TRBD1 (6 bases). Trimming removed 8 bases from V and 5 bases from J, with 16 bases in between. Germline V gene sequence: CDR1 LNHDA, CDR2 SQIVND (reference sequence). The CDR3 loop spans 14 amino acids. DNA of the CDR3: TGTGCCAGTTCCCTACAGGGTGACGATCAGCCCCAGCATTTT. The encoded protein is CASSLQGDDQPQHF.

The chain couples TRBV7-2 to TRBJ2-7; possible D gene TRBD2, 6 bases. This CDR3 spans 15 amino acids. The germline CDR1 and CDR2 sequences are SGHTA and FQGNSA. Trimming cost V 4 bases and J 0 bases, with 13 bases left between them. The CDR3 DNA sequence: TGTGCCAGCAGCTCCTCCGGGGGAAGCTCCTACGAGCAGTACTTC. This sequence encodes CASSSSGGSSYEQYF.

The chain links TRBV19 to TRBJ2-1, with D perhaps matching TRBD1 (5 bases). CDR1 and CDR2 from the germline V gene are LNHDA and SQIVND (reference sequence). The CDR3 has 12 residues. Trimming took off 3 bases at V and 6 bases at J, with 6 bases between the two ends. The CDR3 DNA reads TGTGCCAGTAGTATGGGGCCCAATGAGCAGTTCTTC. Amino acids: CASSMGPNEQFF. Filled out from reference TRBV19 and TRBJ2-1, the complete variable domain reads DGGITQSPKYLFRKEGQNVTLSCEQNLNHDAMYWYRQDPGQGLRLIYYSQIVNDFQKGDIAEGYSVSREKKESFPLTVTSAQKNPTAFYLCASSMGPNEQFFGPGTRLTVL.

This clone came up once. The J gene is TRBJ2-3, the V gene TRBV10-1; D is uncertain. The ends were cut back, 0 bases at V and 4 bases at J, with 11 bases in the middle. The CDR3 consists of 15 residues. Germline V gene lookup returns CDR1 WNHNN and CDR2 SYGVQD (reference sequence). DNA of the CDR3: TGCGCCAGCAGTGAGTCAAGCAACCTAGCAGATACGCAGTATTTT. Translating it yields CASSESSNLADTQYF.

The chain carries TRBV5-1 and TRBJ2-2; 8 bases line up with TRBD2. CDR1 and CDR2 from the germline V gene are SGHRS and YFSETQ. V lost 1 base, J lost 4 bases, and 6 bases stayed unmatched. The CDR3 is 16 residues long. The CDR3 coding sequence is TGCGCCAGCAGCTTGAATAGCGGGATAAGCACCGGGGAGCTGTTTTTT. Translation: CASSLNSGISTGELFF. Complete variable domain (other parts from reference TRBV5-1 and TRBJ2-2): KAGVTQTPRYLIKTRGQQVTLSCSPISGHRSVSWYQQTPGQGLQFLFEYFSETQRNKGNFPGRFSGRQFSNSRSEMNVSTLELGDSALYLCASSLNSGISTGELFFGEGSRLTVL.

The J gene is TRBJ2-5, the V gene TRBV4-2, with 8 bases identical to TRBD1. Germline-derived CDR1 and CDR2 are LGHNA and YNFKEQ. The CDR3 extends over 14 amino acids. The junction had 2 bases not matched to a gene; V was cut back by 2 bases and J by 3 bases. The DNA of the CDR3 is TGTGCCAGCAGCCAAAGGGGACAGGAAGAGACCCAGTACTTC. Protein sequence: CASSQRGQEETQYF.

The chain couples TRBV6-2 or TRBV6-3 to TRBJ2-7; 7 nucleotides match TRBD1. Per the germline V gene, CDR1 is MNHEY and CDR2 is SVGEGT. V dropped 5 bases and J dropped 6; count of bases not matched to a gene: 13. This CDR3 is 15 amino acids long. CDR3 sequence reads: CASSAGQVLFGEQYF. The CDR3 DNA is TGTGCCAGCAGTGCTGGACAGGTTCTCTTTGGCGAGCAGTACTTC.

The gene calls are TRBV30 and TRBJ2-7, with 8 bases identical to TRBD2. V was pared by 3 bases and J by 5 bases, with 9 bases of the junction left unmatched. This CDR3 has 14 residues. Germline V lookup: CDR1 GTSNPN, CDR2 SVGIG (reference sequence). The CDR3 DNA follows: TGTGCCTGGAGAGAAGCGGGAGTTGGGAACGAGCAGTACTTC. Translating it yields CAWREAGVGNEQYF.

Only one count was recorded for this clone. The chain joins TRBV4-1 to TRBJ2-7, with 7 bases lining up with TRBD2. The CDR3 contains 19 residues. The V gene's germline CDR1 is MGHRA and CDR2 YSYEKL. V trimming: 1 base; J trimming: 3 bases; junction bases outside the gene matches: 18. The CDR3 DNA is TGCGCCAGCAGCCAAGGATGGCCCTTTGAGCTAGCGGCAAACTACGAGCAGTACTTC. It yields the protein CASSQGWPFELAANYEQYF.

V is TRBV4-2 and J is TRBJ1-2; D not resolved. The CDR3 runs to 13 residues. From germline, CDR1 is LGHNA and CDR2 YNFKEQ. Trimming removed 1 base at V and 3 bases at J, with 6 bases between. The CDR3 DNA reads TGTGCCAGCAGCCAAGGGCAAGACTATGGCTACACCTTC. Its translation: CASSQGQDYGYTF.

The rearrangement links TRBV2 to TRBJ2-3, with TRBD2 matching 11 bases. Unmatched junction bases numbered 4, after V lost 6 bases and J lost 5 bases. The CDR3 covers 14 residues. CDR1 is SNHLY, CDR2 FYNNEI, per germline. CDR3 residues: CASRIGLAGDTQYF. CDR3 nucleotides: TGTGCCAGCAGAATAGGACTAGCGGGAGATACGCAGTATTTT.